The clone carrying this T cell receptor (beta chain) was seen a single time. CDR3 length equals 14 residues. The germline V gene encodes CDR1 LNHDA and CDR2 SQIVND (reference sequence). Trimming cost V 7 bases and J 5 bases; bases outside gene matches: 9. Under the authors' procedure: From reference gene primer amplification, estimates of nucleated cell counts were derived. Clones were sequenced by immunoSEQ multiplex PCR, and TCRdb holds only the in-frame ones, with some missing. For V, J and clone size, that table is used; D and trimming come from the DNA. The table shows 300,000 to 450,000 clones, with 85% occurring only once. These data belong to a study of blood T cell repertoires in COVID-19.

The chain links TRBV19 to TRBJ2-3; TRBD2 aligns across 7 bases. Sequenced sample: peripheral blood. The receptor comes from a woman in her late teens or twenties with acute or convalescent COVID-19. In DNA form, the CDR3 reads TGTGCCAGTACCATTAAACGGGGGGTAGATACGCAGTATTTT. Encoded protein: CASTIKRGVDTQYF.